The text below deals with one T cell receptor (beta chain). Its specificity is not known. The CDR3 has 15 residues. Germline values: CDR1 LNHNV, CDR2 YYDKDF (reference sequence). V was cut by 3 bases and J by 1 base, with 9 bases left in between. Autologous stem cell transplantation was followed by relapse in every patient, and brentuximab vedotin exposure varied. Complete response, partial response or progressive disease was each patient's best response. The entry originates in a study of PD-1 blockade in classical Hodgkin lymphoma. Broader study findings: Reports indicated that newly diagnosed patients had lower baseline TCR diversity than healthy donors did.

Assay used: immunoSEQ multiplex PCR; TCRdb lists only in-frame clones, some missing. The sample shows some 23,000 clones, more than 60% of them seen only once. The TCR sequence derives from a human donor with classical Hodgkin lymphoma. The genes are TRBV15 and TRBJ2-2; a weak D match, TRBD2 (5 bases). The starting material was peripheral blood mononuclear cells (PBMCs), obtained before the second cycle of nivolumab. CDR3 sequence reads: CATSSRDRNTGELFF. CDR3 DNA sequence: TGTGCCACCAGCAGCCGGGATAGGAACACCGGGGAGCTGTTTTTT.